The entry that follows covers one T cell receptor (beta chain) sequence. Its antigen remains unknown. The data originate from a study of blood T cells in healthy people across ages. As for the study in general: The capture of about one barcoded beta molecule per two T cells was achieved by template switching.

CDR1 is ENHRY and CDR2 is SYGVKD in the germline V gene. This CDR3 contains 15 residues. Trimming took 4 bases from V and 11 from J; bases not matched to a gene: 15. Combining a sample-barcoded 5' primer with a J-beta primer mix, a second PCR ran for roughly 7 to 12 cycles. Any given sample supplied a minimum of 3 million CDR3-containing paired-end reads. TCRdb re-called the 5' RACE reads with MiXCR, one entry per CDR3 protein. The sample has roughly 800,000 distinct CDR3 sequences, 55% to 70% seen once; the top ten hold about 20%. Study results and limitations: The CMV status of each donor remained undetermined, and this could have confounded shifts in expanded clonotypes.

This receptor was taken from a young man in good health. The J gene is TRBJ2-5, the V gene TRBV10-3; 8 bases are a match to TRBD1. Sample: blood. In nucleotides, the CDR3 is TGTGCCATCAGTGCCCGAGGACAGGGTACGGGAGAGCAGTACTTC. Protein: CAISARGQGTGEQYF.